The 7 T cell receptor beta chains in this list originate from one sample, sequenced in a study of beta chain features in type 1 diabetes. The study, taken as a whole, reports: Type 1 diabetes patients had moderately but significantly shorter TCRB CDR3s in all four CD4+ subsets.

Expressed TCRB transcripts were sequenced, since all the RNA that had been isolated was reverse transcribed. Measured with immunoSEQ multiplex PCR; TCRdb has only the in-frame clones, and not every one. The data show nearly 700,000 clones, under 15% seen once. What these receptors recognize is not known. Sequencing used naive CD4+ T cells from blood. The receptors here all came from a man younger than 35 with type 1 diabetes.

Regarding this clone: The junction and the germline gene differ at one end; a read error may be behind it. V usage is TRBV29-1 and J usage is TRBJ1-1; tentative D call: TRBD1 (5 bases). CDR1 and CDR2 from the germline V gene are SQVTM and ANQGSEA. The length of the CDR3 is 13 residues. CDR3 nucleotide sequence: TGCAGCGTTGATAAGGGGATAAACATTGAAGCTTTCTTT. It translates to CSVDKGINIEAFF.

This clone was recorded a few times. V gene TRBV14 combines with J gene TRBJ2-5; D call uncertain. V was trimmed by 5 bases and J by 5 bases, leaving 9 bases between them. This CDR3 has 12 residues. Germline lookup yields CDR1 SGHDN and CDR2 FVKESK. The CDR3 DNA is TGTGCCAGCAGCGAAGGTTGGGAGACCCAGTACTTC. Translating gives CASSEGWETQYF. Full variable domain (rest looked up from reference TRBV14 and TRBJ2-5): EAGVTQFPSHSVIEKGQTVTLRCDPISGHDNLYWYRRVMGKEIKFLLHFVKESKQDESGMPNNRFLAERTGGTYSTLKVQPAELEDSGVYFCASSEGWETQYFGPGTRLLVL.

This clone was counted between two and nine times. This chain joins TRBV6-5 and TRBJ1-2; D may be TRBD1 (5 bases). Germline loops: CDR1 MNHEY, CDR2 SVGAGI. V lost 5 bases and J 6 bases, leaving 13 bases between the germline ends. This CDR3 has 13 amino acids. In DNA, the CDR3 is TGTGCCAGCAGTCCTTTGGGCAGGGATGGCTACACCTTC. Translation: CASSPLGRDGYTF.

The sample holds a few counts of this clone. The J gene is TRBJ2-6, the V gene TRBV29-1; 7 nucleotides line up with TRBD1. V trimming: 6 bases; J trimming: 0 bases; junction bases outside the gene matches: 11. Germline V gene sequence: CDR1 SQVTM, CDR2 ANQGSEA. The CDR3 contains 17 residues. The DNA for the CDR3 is TGCAGCGTCTCTGAGGGGGCCCTAAACTCTGGGGCCAACGTCCTGACTTTC. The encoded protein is CSVSEGALNSGANVLTF. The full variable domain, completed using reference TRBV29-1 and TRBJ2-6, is SAVISQKPSRDICQRGTSLTIQCQVDSQVTMMFWYRQQPGQSLTLIATANQGSEATYESGFVIDKFPISRPNLTFSTLTVSNMSPEDSSIYLCSVSEGALNSGANVLTFGAGSRLTVL.

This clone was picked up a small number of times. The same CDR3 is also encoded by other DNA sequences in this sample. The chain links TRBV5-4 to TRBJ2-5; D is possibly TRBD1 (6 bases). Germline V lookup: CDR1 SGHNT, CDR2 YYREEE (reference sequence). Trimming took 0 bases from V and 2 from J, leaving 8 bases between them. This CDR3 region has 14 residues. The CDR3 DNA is TGTGCCAGCAGCTTGGGGGGGCAACAAGAGACCCAGTACTTC. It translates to CASSLGGQQETQYF.

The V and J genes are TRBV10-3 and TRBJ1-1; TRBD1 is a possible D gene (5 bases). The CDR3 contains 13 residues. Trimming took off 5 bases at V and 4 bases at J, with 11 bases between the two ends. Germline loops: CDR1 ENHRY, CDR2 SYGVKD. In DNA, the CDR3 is TGTGCCATCAGTCCTCGGGGCACCACTGAAGCTTTCTTT. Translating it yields CAISPRGTTEAFF.

CDR3 sequence reads: CASRLAAYNEQFF. The CDR3 DNA sequence: TGCGCCAGCAGACTAGCCGCATACAATGAGCAGTTCTTC. The chain recombines TRBV5-1 with TRBJ2-1; a possible D gene is TRBD2 (6 bases). V was trimmed by 5 bases and J by 4 bases, leaving 10 bases between them. The germline V gene has CDR1 SGHRS and CDR2 YFSETQ. The length of the CDR3 is 13 residues. The variable domain in full, with the rest retrieved from reference TRBV5-1 and TRBJ2-1, is KAGVTQTPRYLIKTRGQQVTLSCSPISGHRSVSWYQQTPGQGLQFLFEYFSETQRNKGNFPGRFSGRQFSNSRSEMNVSTLELGDSALYLCASRLAAYNEQFFGPGTRLTVL.